This TCR beta chain was sequenced in a study of early T cells in non-severe SARS-CoV-2 infection. About the research overall: Bulk RNA taken from unsorted whole blood was sequenced, leaving chains unpaired.

This clonotype was seen many times. Its antigen is unidentified. Attached unique molecular identifiers marked individual cDNA molecules. Via MiXCR, TCRdb re-called the 5' RACE reads, giving one row per CDR3 protein. The table shows around 76,000 distinct CDR3 sequences, with 14% occurring only once. Study conclusions and caveats: The matching step, a VDJdb search, favored anti-spike CD8 responses and missed private and CD4 specificities.

The sequencing here drew on whole blood, taken at baseline. The TCR was taken from an adult who was a healthcare worker with PCR-confirmed SARS-CoV-2 infection or an uninfected control (not recorded which).

Written as DNA, the CDR3 is TGCAGCGCGGGAAGCGCAGGGGGGTACGAGCAGTACTTC. Its translation is CSAGSAGGYEQYF. This sequence joins TRBV29-1 and TRBJ2-7; D perhaps matches TRBD1 (7 bases). CDR1 and CDR2 (germline): SQVTM, ANQGSEA. Trimming took 7 bases from V and 4 from J, leaving 17 bases between them. The CDR3 covers 13 residues.